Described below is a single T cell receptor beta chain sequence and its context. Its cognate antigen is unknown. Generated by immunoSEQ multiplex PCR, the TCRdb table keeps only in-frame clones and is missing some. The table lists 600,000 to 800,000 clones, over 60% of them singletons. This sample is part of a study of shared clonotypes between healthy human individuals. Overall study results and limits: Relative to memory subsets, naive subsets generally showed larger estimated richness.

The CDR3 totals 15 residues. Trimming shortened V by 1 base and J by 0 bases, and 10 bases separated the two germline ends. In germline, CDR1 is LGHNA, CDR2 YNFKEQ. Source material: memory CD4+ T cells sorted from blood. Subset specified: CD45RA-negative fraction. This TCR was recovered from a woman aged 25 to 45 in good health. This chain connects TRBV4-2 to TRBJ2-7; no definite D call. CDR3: CASSQVSGDSYEQYF. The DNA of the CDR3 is TGTGCCAGCAGCCAAGTAAGTGGGGACTCCTACGAGCAGTACTTC.